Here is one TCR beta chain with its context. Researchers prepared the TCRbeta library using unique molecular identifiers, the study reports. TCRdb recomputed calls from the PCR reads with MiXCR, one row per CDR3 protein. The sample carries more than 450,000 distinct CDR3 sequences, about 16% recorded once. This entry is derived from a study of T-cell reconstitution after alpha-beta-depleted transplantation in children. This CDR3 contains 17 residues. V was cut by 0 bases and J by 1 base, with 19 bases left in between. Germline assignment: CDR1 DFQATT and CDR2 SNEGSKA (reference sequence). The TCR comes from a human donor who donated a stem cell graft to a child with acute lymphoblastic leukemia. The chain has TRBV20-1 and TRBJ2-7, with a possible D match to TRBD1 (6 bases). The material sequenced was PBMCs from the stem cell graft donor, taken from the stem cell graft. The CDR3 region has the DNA TGCAGTGCTAGAGATGGGATCGGCAGGGGAGAGTCCTACGAGCAGTACTTC. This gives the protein CSARDGIGRGESYEQYF.